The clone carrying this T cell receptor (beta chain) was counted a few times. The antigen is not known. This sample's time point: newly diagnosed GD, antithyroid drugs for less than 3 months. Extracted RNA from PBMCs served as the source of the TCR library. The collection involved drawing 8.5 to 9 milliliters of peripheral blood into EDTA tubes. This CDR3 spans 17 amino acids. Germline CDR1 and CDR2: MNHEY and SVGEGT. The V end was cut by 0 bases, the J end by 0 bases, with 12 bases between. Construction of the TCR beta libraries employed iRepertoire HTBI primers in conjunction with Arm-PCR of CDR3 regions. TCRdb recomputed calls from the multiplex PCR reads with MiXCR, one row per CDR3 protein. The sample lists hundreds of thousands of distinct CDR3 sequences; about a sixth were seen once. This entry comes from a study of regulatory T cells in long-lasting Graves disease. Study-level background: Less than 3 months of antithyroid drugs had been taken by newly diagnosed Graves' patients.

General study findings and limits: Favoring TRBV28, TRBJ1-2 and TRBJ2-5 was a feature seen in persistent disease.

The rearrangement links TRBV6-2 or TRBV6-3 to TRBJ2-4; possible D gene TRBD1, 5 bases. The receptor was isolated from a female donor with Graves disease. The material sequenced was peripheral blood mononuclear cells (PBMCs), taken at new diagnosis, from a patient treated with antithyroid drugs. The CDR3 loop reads CASSYSSGARAKNIQYF. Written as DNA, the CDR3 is TGTGCCAGCAGTTACTCCAGTGGGGCGAGAGCCAAAAACATTCAGTACTTC.